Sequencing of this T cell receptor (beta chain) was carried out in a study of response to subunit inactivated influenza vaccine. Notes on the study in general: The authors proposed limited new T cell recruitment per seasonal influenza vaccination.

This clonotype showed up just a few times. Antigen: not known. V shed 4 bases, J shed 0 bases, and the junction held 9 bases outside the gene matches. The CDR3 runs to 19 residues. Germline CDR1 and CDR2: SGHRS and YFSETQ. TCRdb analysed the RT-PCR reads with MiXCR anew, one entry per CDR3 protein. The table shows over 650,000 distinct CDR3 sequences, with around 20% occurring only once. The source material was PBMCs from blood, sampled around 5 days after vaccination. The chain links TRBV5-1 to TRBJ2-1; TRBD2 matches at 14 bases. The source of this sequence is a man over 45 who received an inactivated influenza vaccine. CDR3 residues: CASSPAGTSGGHSYNEQFF. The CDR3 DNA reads TGCGCCAGCAGCCCCGCCGGGACTAGCGGGGGCCACTCCTACAATGAGCAGTTCTTC.